This entry lists 7 T cell receptor beta chains sequenced from one sample in a study of molecular identifiers for immune sequencing clone quantification. MiXCR, run by TCRdb on the PCR reads, gives a single entry per CDR3 protein. In the table there are just over 95,000 distinct CDR3 sequences, 20% to 25% of which are singletons. Sequencing was performed on naive CD8+ T cells from blood, with Jurkat cell RNA spiked in. Subset reported: FACS-sorted CD8+CD4-CCR7+CD45RA+ naive T cells. Every receptor here comes from a human donor in good health. Some libraries in this study had Jurkat cell RNA spiked in.

Comments on this clonotype: Being one base from a much bigger clone, this may be a read error. The chain employs TRBV29-1 and TRBJ2-5; TRBD2 aligns across 7 bases. The CDR3 length is 13 residues. The germline V gene has CDR1 SQVTM and CDR2 ANQGSEA. V lost 3 bases, J lost 7 bases, and 8 bases stayed unmatched. The CDR3 spells CSVDSAGPVTQYF. As DNA, the CDR3 is TGCAGCGTTGACTCAGCGGGGCCAGTGACCCAGTACTTC.

Comments on this clonotype: A clone one base away is much larger, so this may be a read error. The chain has TRBV7-8 and TRBJ2-3; D unclear. This CDR3 has 15 amino acids. Deletions cut 4 bases from V and 4 bases from J, with 15 bases between. Germline lookup yields CDR1 SGHVS and CDR2 FQNEAQ. The CDR3 loop is CASSYQPSYADTQYF. The CDR3 DNA reads TGTGCCAGCAGCTACCAACCCTCCTACGCAGATACGCAGTATTTT.

This clonotype was observed a few times. The rearrangement uses TRBV28 and TRBJ2-1; 10 positions match TRBD1. Germline CDR1 is MDHEN and CDR2 is SYDVKM. J gave up 5 bases and V 5 bases, and 6 bases lay outside the gene matches. The CDR3 sequence is 15 residues long. This chain's CDR3 is CASSPGTGVHNEQFF. The CDR3 bases are TGTGCCAGCAGTCCCGGGACAGGGGTCCACAATGAGCAGTTCTTC.

This chain uses TRBV30 with TRBJ2-1; a possible D gene is TRBD2 (5 bases). V dropped 3 bases and J dropped 15 bases, with 18 bases sitting between them. This CDR3 contains 12 residues. Germline loops: CDR1 GTSNPN, CDR2 SVGIG (reference sequence). CDR3 DNA sequence: TGTGCCTGGAGGATACCCCTTCGAGGGCGGTTCTTC. It encodes CAWRIPLRGRFF.

This clonotype was seen a single time. The chain couples TRBV27 to TRBJ2-7; 7 bases fit TRBD1. Per germline, CDR1 MNHEY and CDR2 SMNVEV (reference sequence). The V segment lost 4 bases and the J segment 5 bases; nucleotides outside the gene matches: 8. The CDR3 contains 14 residues. This chain's CDR3 is CASSSPTGDHEQYF. As DNA, the CDR3 is TGTGCCAGCAGTTCACCTACAGGGGACCACGAGCAGTACTTC.

This clonotype was observed a handful of times. This chain joins TRBV5-1 and TRBJ2-5; 9 nucleotides agree with TRBD1. Germline V lookup: CDR1 SGHRS, CDR2 YFSETQ. Losses at the gene ends were 4 bases for V and 7 bases for J; bases not matched to a gene: 8. The CDR3 length is 14 residues. The CDR3 region is CASSLGQGRGTQYF. The CDR3 DNA sequence: TGCGCCAGCAGCCTGGGACAGGGACGAGGGACCCAGTACTTC.

This clonotype was counted many times. The genes are TRBV6-5 and TRBJ2-1; possible D gene TRBD1, 6 bases. Trimming left V 2 bases short and J 10 bases short, with 18 bases between. Germline values: CDR1 MNHEY, CDR2 SVGAGI. The CDR3 covers 15 residues. CDR3 coding DNA: TGTGCCAGCAGTTACCATGGGGGCGAAGGTCGGGAGCAGTTCTTC. Its protein is CASSYHGGEGREQFF.